This entry lists 20 T cell receptor beta chains sequenced from one sample in a study of T-cell reconstitution after alpha-beta-depleted transplantation in children. TCRbeta library construction was performed incorporating unique molecular identifiers. TCRdb independently ran MiXCR on the PCR reads; one entry per CDR3 protein. The sample has around 370,000 distinct CDR3 sequences, approximately 10% seen once; the top ten hold 2.4%. Sequenced material: PBMCs from the stem cell graft donor, taken from the stem cell graft. These receptors were collected from a human donor who donated a stem cell graft to a child with acute lymphoblastic leukemia.

This rearrangement joins TRBV6-5 to TRBJ2-7; 8 positions agree with TRBD2. With V trimmed by 4 bases and J by 2 bases, 4 bases remained unmatched. Germline CDR1 and CDR2: MNHEY and SVGAGI. This CDR3 is built from 14 residues. CDR3 loop: CASSSSAGAYEQYF. In DNA form, the CDR3 reads TGTGCCAGCAGTTCTTCAGCGGGAGCCTACGAGCAGTACTTC.

This chain uses TRBV5-1 with TRBJ1-6; D is perhaps TRBD1 (5 bases). CDR3 length: 14 amino acids. The germline V gene has CDR1 SGHRS and CDR2 YFSETQ. V was cut by 5 bases and J by 5 bases, with 11 bases left in between. The CDR3: CASSPTENNSPLHF. The CDR3, as DNA: TGCGCCAGCAGTCCGACAGAAAATAATTCACCCCTCCACTTT. The full variable domain, its missing parts supplied by reference TRBV5-1 and TRBJ1-6, is KAGVTQTPRYLIKTRGQQVTLSCSPISGHRSVSWYQQTPGQGLQFLFEYFSETQRNKGNFPGRFSGRQFSNSRSEMNVSTLELGDSALYLCASSPTENNSPLHFGNGTRLTVT.

V usage is TRBV18 and J usage is TRBJ1-1; tentative D call: TRBD1 (6 bases). V was shortened by 3 bases and J by 4 bases, with 9 bases between the two germline ends. The CDR3 totals 13 residues. Germline V gives CDR1 KGHSH, CDR2 LQKENI. The CDR3 DNA reads as TGTGCCAGCTCACCTGAACAGGGCACTGAAGCTTTCTTT. This translates into CASSPEQGTEAFF.

The sample holds a few counts of this clonotype. The chain is built from TRBV7-8 and TRBJ2-1, with 11 nucleotides matching TRBD2. The CDR3 totals 17 residues. V lost 5 bases and J lost 6; bases outside the gene matches: 12. Germline lookup yields CDR1 SGHVS and CDR2 FQNEAQ. Here the CDR3 reads CASSDRGTSGPLNEQFF. CDR3 nucleotides: TGTGCCAGCAGCGACCGAGGGACTAGCGGACCTCTCAATGAGCAGTTCTTC. Combining the CDR3 with reference TRBV7-8 and TRBJ2-1 gives the whole variable domain GAGVSQSPRYKVAKRGQDVALRCDPISGHVSLFWYQQALGQGPEFLTYFQNEAQLDKSGLPSDRFFAERPEGSVSTLKIQRTQQEDSAVYLCASSDRGTSGPLNEQFFGPGTRLTVL.

Only a few counts were recorded for this clonotype. This chain uses TRBV4-1 with TRBJ1-6; 7 nucleotides agree with TRBD1. Germline CDR1 is MGHRA and CDR2 is YSYEKL. The CDR3 extends over 17 amino acids. The J segment lost 11 bases and the V segment lost 3 bases, leaving 16 bases of the junction unmatched. The CDR3 here is CASSQSRGRILNPPLHF. CDR3 DNA: TGCGCCAGCAGCCAGAGTAGGGGGCGGATTTTGAATCCACCCCTCCACTTT.

V and J are TRBV12-3 or TRBV12-4 and TRBJ2-1; 8 bases agree with TRBD2. The J segment lost 6 bases and the V segment lost 6 bases, leaving 10 bases of the junction unmatched. CDR3 size: 15 residues. The CDR3 here is CASRVRAGGVNEQFF. The CDR3 DNA reads as TGTGCCAGCAGGGTTCGGGCGGGAGGAGTCAATGAGCAGTTCTTC.

This clonotype was counted between two and nine times. The chain joins TRBV7-2 to TRBJ2-5; possible D gene TRBD1, 6 bases. The germline CDR1 and CDR2 sequences are SGHTA and FQGNSA. The ends were cut back, 5 bases at V and 1 base at J, with 14 bases in the middle. The CDR3 sequence is 15 residues long. This CDR3 is CASSLPRQVQETQYF. CDR3 in DNA: TGTGCCAGCAGCCTACCCCGACAGGTCCAAGAGACCCAGTACTTC.

This clonotype was recorded at least ten times. The gene calls are TRBV6-2 or TRBV6-3 and TRBJ2-3; 9 nucleotides line up with TRBD1. The ends lost 5 bases at V and 1 base at J; junction bases unmatched: 4. Germline CDR1 reads MNHEY; CDR2 reads SVGEGT. The CDR3 runs to 15 residues. CDR3 DNA sequence: TGTGCCAGCAGTACCCGGGACAGGGGCACAGATACGCAGTATTTT. Protein sequence: CASSTRDRGTDTQYF.

V gene TRBV28 combines with J gene TRBJ2-7; D is perhaps TRBD1 (6 bases). Germline values: CDR1 MDHEN, CDR2 SYDVKM. There are 12 residues in the CDR3. Between the trimmed V and J ends, which lost 9 bases and 2 bases, there was a span of 11 bases. The CDR3 reads CASAQGPYEQYF. CDR3 DNA sequence: TGTGCCAGTGCGCAGGGGCCCTACGAGCAGTACTTC.

The genes are TRBV4-2 and TRBJ2-1; 12 nucleotides line up with TRBD2. This CDR3 is 23 amino acids long. Germline CDR1 is LGHNA and CDR2 is YNFKEQ. The V gene end was trimmed by 4 bases and the J gene end by 8 bases; junction bases not matched to a gene: 30. The CDR3 sequence: CASSLHPRARRASGRAGYDEQFF. The DNA for the CDR3 is TGTGCCAGCAGCCTCCACCCCAGGGCTCGAAGGGCTAGCGGGAGGGCCGGTTATGATGAGCAGTTCTTC.

This chain connects TRBV20-1 to TRBJ2-3; 7 positions match TRBD2. CDR1 and CDR2 (germline): DFQATT, SNEGSKA (reference sequence). Trimming cost V 3 bases and J 2 bases; bases outside gene matches: 11. This CDR3 spans 16 amino acids. CDR3 sequence: CSASSWRERFTDTQYF. The CDR3 nucleotides read TGCAGTGCTAGTAGCTGGCGGGAGAGGTTCACAGATACGCAGTATTTT.

This clonotype was recorded a few times. The chain combines TRBV6-1 with TRBJ1-4, with unresolved D. Germline values: CDR1 MNHNS, CDR2 SASEGT. The CDR3 covers 15 residues. Trimming shortened V by 6 bases and J by 0 bases, and 11 bases separated the two germline ends. The CDR3 loop reads CASRRNTATNEKLFF. CDR3 in DNA: TGTGCCAGCAGAAGAAACACAGCAACTAATGAAAAACTGTTTTTT.

The genes are TRBV27 and TRBJ1-1; D remains unclear. The CDR3 spans 17 residues. CDR1 and CDR2 (germline): MNHEY, SMNVEV (reference sequence). Trimming took 4 bases from V and 1 from J, leaving 19 bases between them. The CDR3 sequence is CASSSWVRSLGNTEAFF. CDR3 DNA: TGTGCCAGCAGTTCGTGGGTGCGGAGCCTGGGGAACACTGAAGCTTTCTTT.

The CDR3 DNA reads TGTGCCAGCAGTCCCGGGGGTGGGGGCGGTGGCTACACCTTC. It codes for CASSPGGGGGGYTF. V is TRBV27 and J is TRBJ1-2; possibly TRBD1 for D (6 bases). This CDR3 comprises 14 residues. V gave up 5 bases and J gave up 7 bases, with 17 bases separating them. Germline V gene lookup returns CDR1 MNHEY and CDR2 SMNVEV (reference sequence).

The chain joins TRBV5-1 to TRBJ2-6; D uncertain. Trimming pared 2 bases from V and 0 bases from J, leaving 9 bases between. CDR1 is SGHRS and CDR2 is YFSETQ in the germline V gene. CDR3 length: 16 amino acids. DNA of the CDR3: TGCGCCAGCAGCTTTGCAGGACGCTCTGGGGCCAACGTCCTGACTTTC. It translates to CASSFAGRSGANVLTF.

This clonotype has only a few counts. The rearrangement joins TRBV9 to TRBJ1-6, with 8 bases lining up with TRBD1. This CDR3 region has 14 residues. V dropped 3 bases and J dropped 9; count of bases not matched to a gene: 5. Germline CDR1 SGDLS, CDR2 YYNGEE. CDR3 bases: TGTGCCAGCAGCGAGGACAGGGTGTCTTCACCCCTCCACTTT. This translates into CASSEDRVSSPLHF.

This chain connects TRBV27 to TRBJ1-5, with 8 nucleotides matching TRBD1. Germline loops: CDR1 MNHEY, CDR2 SMNVEV (reference sequence). The ends lost 7 bases at V and 9 bases at J; junction bases unmatched: 17. The CDR3 is 16 residues long. The CDR3 region has the DNA TGTGCCAGCAATCGACAGGGGCGATCTCAAGGGGGGCCCCAGCATTTT. Amino acids: CASNRQGRSQGGPQHF.

This sequence joins TRBV12-5 and TRBJ2-1, with 9 bases fitting TRBD1. The germline V gene has CDR1 LGHNT and CDR2 FRNRAP. The CDR3 contains 13 residues. The V segment lost 6 bases and the J segment 7 bases; nucleotides outside the gene matches: 4. The CDR3 coding sequence is TGTGCTAGTGGGAGGACAGGGGTTAATGAGCAGTTCTTC. It encodes CASGRTGVNEQFF.

This clonotype came up many times. The chain has TRBV20-1 and TRBJ2-5; D is possibly TRBD1 (5 bases). The CDR3 is made up of 15 amino acids. Germline V gives CDR1 DFQATT, CDR2 SNEGSKA (reference sequence). The V end was cut by 6 bases, the J end by 5 bases, with 22 bases between. The CDR3 sequence: CSALTYARVEETQYF. In DNA form, the CDR3 reads TGCAGTGCCTTGACATACGCCAGGGTAGAGGAGACCCAGTACTTC.

Only a few counts were recorded for this clonotype. V gene TRBV30 combines with J gene TRBJ2-7; D gene uncertain. Germline CDR1 and CDR2: GTSNPN and SVGIG (reference sequence). The CDR3 consists of 12 residues. V lost 1 base to trimming and J lost 3 bases, with 7 bases between them. The CDR3, as DNA: TGTGCCTGGAGTGGCCAGAGCTACGAGCAGTACTTC. This codes for CAWSGQSYEQYF.